Each of the 17 T cell receptor beta chains below was sequenced from the same sample in a study of blood T cell repertoires in COVID-19. The data were produced by immunoSEQ multiplex PCR, yet TCRdb's version contains in-frame clones alone and is incomplete. The sample contains about 52,000 clones, about four fifths of which appear only once. Sample: peripheral blood. Source of these receptors: a woman at least 80 years old with COVID-19, enrolled during active disease.

The CDR3 region has the DNA TGTGCCAGCAGCTTTAGGCAGGGGGCCGGCGGGGAGCTGTTTTTT. This codes for CASSFRQGAGGELFF. The chain couples TRBV5-4 to TRBJ2-2; 8 nucleotides align to TRBD1. CDR3 size: 15 residues. Trimming cost V 2 bases and J 7 bases; bases outside gene matches: 7. The germline V gene encodes CDR1 SGHNT and CDR2 YYREEE (reference sequence). Full variable domain (outside the CDR3, taken from reference TRBV5-4 and TRBJ2-2): ETGVTQSPTHLIKTRGQQVTLRCSSQSGHNTVSWYQQALGQGPQFIFQYYREEENGRGNFPPRFSGLQFPNYSSELNVNALELDDSALYLCASSFRQGAGGELFFGEGSRLTVL.

The genes are TRBV20-1 and TRBJ1-2; no clear D. From germline, CDR1 is DFQATT and CDR2 SNEGSKA (reference sequence). The ends were cut back, 5 bases at V and 4 bases at J, with 8 bases in the middle. CDR3 length: 11 residues. DNA for the CDR3: TGCAGTGCTTCCGGGAGCTATGGCTACACCTTC. Protein product: CSASGSYGYTF.

V usage is TRBV7-9 and J usage is TRBJ2-7, with 9 bases aligning to TRBD1. Germline V gene lookup returns CDR1 SEHNR and CDR2 FQNEAQ (reference sequence). The CDR3 has 14 amino acids. V trimming: 8 bases; J trimming: 0 bases; junction bases outside the gene matches: 5. In DNA, the CDR3 is TGTGCCAGCGAGGGGACAGGGAGCTCCTACGAGCAGTACTTC. This encodes CASEGTGSSYEQYF.

The chain employs TRBV7-9 and TRBJ2-6; D gene unclear. Looked up from germline, CDR1 is SEHNR and CDR2 is FQNEAQ (reference sequence). CDR3 length: 14 residues. The V gene lost 2 bases and the J gene lost 3 bases, with 5 bases spanning the gap. The CDR3 nucleotides read TGTGCCAGCAGCTTATCTATTGGGGCCAACGTCCTGACTTTC. It yields the protein CASSLSIGANVLTF.

The rearrangement uses TRBV30 and TRBJ2-2, with 7 bases identical to TRBD1. The CDR3 loop spans 14 amino acids. Germline V gives CDR1 GTSNPN, CDR2 SVGIG (reference sequence). With 5 bases clipped from V and 4 bases from J, the junction kept 7 bases outside the gene matches. As DNA, the CDR3 is TGTGCCTGGGAACAGACAGGGTTCACCGGGGAGCTGTTTTTT. Its protein is CAWEQTGFTGELFF.

The V call is TRBV5-6, the J call TRBJ2-7; 7 bases are shared with TRBD1. CDR1 SGHDT and CDR2 YYEEEE come from the germline V gene. The CDR3 loop spans 15 amino acids. J gave up 0 bases and V 2 bases, and 5 bases lay outside the gene matches. The CDR3 DNA reads TGTGCCAGCAGCTTAGGACAGGTTATCTCCTACGAGCAGTACTTC. Its protein product is CASSLGQVISYEQYF.

V is TRBV27 and J is TRBJ2-2; D gene ambiguous. Trimming took 5 bases from V and 1 from J, leaving 8 bases between them. There are 14 residues in the CDR3. Germline V lookup: CDR1 MNHEY, CDR2 SMNVEV (reference sequence). CDR3 amino acids: CASSLQQNTGELFF. The CDR3 nucleotides are TGTGCCAGCAGTCTGCAACAGAACACCGGGGAGCTGTTTTTT.

This rearrangement joins TRBV28 to TRBJ2-5, with 7 bases lining up with TRBD1. This CDR3 has 14 residues. Germline-derived CDR1 and CDR2 are MDHEN and SYDVKM. The ends lost 2 bases at V and 7 bases at J; junction bases unmatched: 7. This CDR3 is CASSLVNRGMTQYF. The CDR3 DNA reads TGTGCCAGCAGTTTAGTAAACAGGGGTATGACCCAGTACTTC. The full variable domain, rest sourced from reference TRBV28 and TRBJ2-5, is DVKVTQSSRYLVKRTGEKVFLECVQDMDHENMFWYRQDPGLGLRLIYFSYDVKMKEKGDIPEGYSVSREKKERFSLILESASTNQTSMYLCASSLVNRGMTQYFGPGTRLLVL.

V is TRBV11-2 and J is TRBJ2-6, with 10 nucleotides matching TRBD1. Germline V gene lookup returns CDR1 SGHAT and CDR2 FQNNGV. CDR3 length: 18 residues. V dropped 5 bases and J dropped 0; count of bases not matched to a gene: 7. The CDR3 DNA reads TGTGCCAGCAGCCTGGGGGGACAGGGGAGCTCTGGGGCCAACGTCCTGACTTTC. Translating gives CASSLGGQGSSGANVLTF.

This clone was found a few times. The CDR3 loop is CAWSVHRIYGYTF. As DNA, the CDR3 is TGTGCCTGGAGTGTACACAGGATCTATGGCTACACCTTC. The V call is TRBV30, the J call TRBJ1-2; TRBD1 might be the D (5 bases). The CDR3 is made up of 13 amino acids. In germline, CDR1 is GTSNPN, CDR2 SVGIG (reference sequence). Trimming cost V 0 bases and J 4 bases, with 9 bases left between them.

V is TRBV10-2 and J is TRBJ1-2; the D is unclear. The CDR3 spans 14 residues. Germline assignment: CDR1 WSHSY and CDR2 SAAADI. Trimming removed 0 bases at V and 0 bases at J, with 5 bases between. The CDR3 sequence is CASSESTTNYGYTF. CDR3 bases: TGCGCCAGCAGTGAGTCGACAACTAACTATGGCTACACCTTC.

The gene calls are TRBV19 and TRBJ2-2, with 8 positions matching TRBD2. The germline V gene encodes CDR1 LNHDA and CDR2 SQIVND (reference sequence). The CDR3 spans 16 residues. The trim removed 1 base at V and 4 bases at J, leaving 5 bases unmatched. CDR3 nucleotides: TGTGCCAGTAGTATAGGTCCAGCGGGAGCCACCGGGGAGCTGTTTTTT. Residues: CASSIGPAGATGELFF. The complete variable domain, with remaining parts taken from reference TRBV19 and TRBJ2-2, reads DGGITQSPKYLFRKEGQNVTLSCEQNLNHDAMYWYRQDPGQGLRLIYYSQIVNDFQKGDIAEGYSVSREKKESFPLTVTSAQKNPTAFYLCASSIGPAGATGELFFGEGSRLTVL.

The rearrangement joins TRBV24-1 to TRBJ1-1; 7 nucleotides align to TRBD1. Germline V gene sequence: CDR1 KGHDR, CDR2 SFDVKD. There are 14 residues in the CDR3. After removal of 2 bases from V and 11 bases from J, the junction contained 10 bases not matched to a gene. The CDR3 reads CATSDWTGQVGAFF. CDR3 DNA sequence: TGTGCCACCAGTGATTGGACAGGACAGGTGGGGGCTTTCTTT.

V is TRBV2 and J is TRBJ1-2; 7 positions agree with TRBD1. J was trimmed by 2 bases and V by 4 bases; bases with no gene match: 7. The CDR3 loop spans 15 amino acids. Germline V gives CDR1 SNHLY, CDR2 FYNNEI. The CDR3 DNA sequence: TGTGCCAGCAGTGGTCGATGGGGACAGAACTATGGCTACACCTTC. Translating it yields CASSGRWGQNYGYTF.

This chain links TRBV11-3 with TRBJ2-1, with 8 bases matching TRBD2. Germline V lookup: CDR1 SGHNT, CDR2 YENEEA. V shed 3 bases, J shed 0 bases, and the junction held 4 bases outside the gene matches. The CDR3 is 16 residues long. The CDR3 loop is CASSLAGGSSYNEQFF. CDR3 sequence (DNA): TGTGCCAGCAGCTTGGCGGGAGGTAGCTCCTACAATGAGCAGTTCTTC.

The chain links TRBV6-5 to TRBJ2-2; 7 bases are a match to TRBD1. V was pared by 5 bases and J by 12 bases, with 15 bases of the junction left unmatched. CDR1 MNHEY and CDR2 SVGAGI come from the germline V gene. The length of the CDR3 is 15 residues. The CDR3 nucleotides read TGTGCCAGCAGTCCCGGGACAGACCCTCGGATGAAGCTGTTTTTT. Translation: CASSPGTDPRMKLFF.

The chain links TRBV28 to TRBJ2-7; D gene uncertain. This CDR3 contains 13 residues. Looked up from germline, CDR1 is MDHEN and CDR2 is SYDVKM. V gave up 3 bases and J gave up 0 bases, with 6 bases separating them. The CDR3: CASSFSNSYEQYF. DNA of the CDR3: TGTGCCAGCAGTTTTTCTAACTCCTACGAGCAGTACTTC.